Detailed here is one T cell receptor (beta chain). Its antigen is undetermined. This sample is part of a study of graft-versus-host responses after intestinal transplantation. Whole-study results and caveats: Researchers found GvH clones in recipient marrow, and some showed up first in ileum or blood. Early after transplant, HvG declines were associated with peak levels of circulating GvH clones.

Measured with immunoSEQ multiplex PCR; TCRdb has only the in-frame clones, and not every one. Among over 20,000 clones listed, about 92% were seen once. Trimming left V 5 bases short and J 0 bases short, with 14 bases between. Germline V gene sequence: CDR1 MDHEN, CDR2 SYDVKM. This CDR3 is 16 amino acids long. The sequences come from PBMCs, collected roughly 270 days after intestinal transplant. The receptor's source is a human patient who received an intestinal transplant, so some T cells may come from the graft donor. This chain joins TRBV28 and TRBJ1-3, with a tentative D call TRBD1 (5 bases). The CDR3 nucleotides read TGTGCCAGCAGTCCGATACAGGACAACTCTGGAAACACCATATATTTT. As protein: CASSPIQDNSGNTIYF. Together with reference TRBV28 and TRBJ1-3, the CDR3 gives the full variable domain: DVKVTQSSRYLVKRTGEKVFLECVQDMDHENMFWYRQDPGLGLRLIYFSYDVKMKEKGDIPEGYSVSREKKERFSLILESASTNQTSMYLCASSPIQDNSGNTIYFGEGSWLTVV.